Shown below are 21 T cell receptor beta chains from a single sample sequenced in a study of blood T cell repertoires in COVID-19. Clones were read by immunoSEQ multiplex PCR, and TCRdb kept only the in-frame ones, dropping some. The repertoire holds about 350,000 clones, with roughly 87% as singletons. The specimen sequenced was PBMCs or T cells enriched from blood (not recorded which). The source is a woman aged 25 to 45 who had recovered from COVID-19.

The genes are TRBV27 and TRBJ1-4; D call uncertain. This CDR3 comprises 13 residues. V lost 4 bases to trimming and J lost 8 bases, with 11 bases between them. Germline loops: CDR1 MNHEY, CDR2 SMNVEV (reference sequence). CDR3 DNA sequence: TGTGCCAGCAGTTATAGGGAGGAAGAAAAACTGTTTTTT. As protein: CASSYREEEKLFF.

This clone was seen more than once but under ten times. The CDR3 region has the DNA TGTGCCAGCAGCTTAGGCGTGGTCTACGAGCAGTACTTC. It encodes CASSLGVVYEQYF. The chain links TRBV7-9 to TRBJ2-7, with D unresolved. The CDR3 consists of 13 residues. The germline V gene has CDR1 SEHNR and CDR2 FQNEAQ (reference sequence). V lost 1 base to trimming and J lost 3 bases, with 7 bases between them.

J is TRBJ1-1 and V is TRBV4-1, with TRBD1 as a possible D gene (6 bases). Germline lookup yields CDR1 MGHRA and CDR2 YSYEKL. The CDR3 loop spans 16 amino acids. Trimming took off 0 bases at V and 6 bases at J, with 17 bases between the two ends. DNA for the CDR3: TGCGCCAGCAGCCAAGAGTATGATAGGGGGTGGCCTGAAGCTTTCTTT. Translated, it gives CASSQEYDRGWPEAFF.

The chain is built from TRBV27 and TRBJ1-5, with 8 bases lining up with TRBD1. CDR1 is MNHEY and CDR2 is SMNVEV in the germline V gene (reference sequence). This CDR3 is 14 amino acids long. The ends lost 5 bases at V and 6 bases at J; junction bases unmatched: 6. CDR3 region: CASSPQGVGQPQHF. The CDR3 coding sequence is TGTGCCAGCAGTCCACAGGGGGTCGGTCAGCCCCAGCATTTT.

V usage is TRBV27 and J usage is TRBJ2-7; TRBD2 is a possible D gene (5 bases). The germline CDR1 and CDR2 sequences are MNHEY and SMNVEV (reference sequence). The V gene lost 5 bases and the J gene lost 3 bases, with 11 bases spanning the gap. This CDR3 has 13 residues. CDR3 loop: CASSGGSYYEQYF. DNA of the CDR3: TGTGCCAGCAGTGGCGGGTCGTACTACGAGCAGTACTTC.

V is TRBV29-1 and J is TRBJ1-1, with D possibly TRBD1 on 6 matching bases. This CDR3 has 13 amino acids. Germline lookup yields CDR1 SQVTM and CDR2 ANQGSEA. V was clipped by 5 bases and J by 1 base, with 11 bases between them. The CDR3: CSVWQGRNTEAFF. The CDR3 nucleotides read TGCAGCGTTTGGCAGGGGAGGAACACTGAAGCTTTCTTT.

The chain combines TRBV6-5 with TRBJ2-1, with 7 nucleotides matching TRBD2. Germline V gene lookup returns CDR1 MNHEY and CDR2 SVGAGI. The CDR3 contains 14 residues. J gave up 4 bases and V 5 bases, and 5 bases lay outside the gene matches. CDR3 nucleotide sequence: TGTGCCAGCAGTAGGGTTAGCGGGTACAATGAGCAGTTCTTC. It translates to CASSRVSGYNEQFF.

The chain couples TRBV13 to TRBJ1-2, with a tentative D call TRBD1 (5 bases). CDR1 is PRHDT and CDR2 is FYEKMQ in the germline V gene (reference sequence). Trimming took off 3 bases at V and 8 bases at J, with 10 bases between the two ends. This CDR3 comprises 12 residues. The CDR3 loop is CASSFNRQGYTF. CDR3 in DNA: TGTGCCAGCAGCTTTAACAGGCAAGGCTACACCTTC.

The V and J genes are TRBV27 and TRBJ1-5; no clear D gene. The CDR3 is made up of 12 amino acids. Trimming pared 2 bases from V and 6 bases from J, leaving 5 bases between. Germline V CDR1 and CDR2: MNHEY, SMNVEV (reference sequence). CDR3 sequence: CASSLIGQPQHF. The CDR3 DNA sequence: TGTGCCAGCAGTTTAATCGGTCAGCCCCAGCATTTT.

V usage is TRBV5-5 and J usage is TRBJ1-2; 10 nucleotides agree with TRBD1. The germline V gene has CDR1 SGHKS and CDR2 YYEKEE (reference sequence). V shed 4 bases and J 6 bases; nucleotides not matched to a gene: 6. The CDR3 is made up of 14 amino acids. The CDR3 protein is CASSTDRGWDGYTF. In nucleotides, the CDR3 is TGTGCCAGCAGCACGGACAGGGGGTGGGATGGCTACACCTTC.

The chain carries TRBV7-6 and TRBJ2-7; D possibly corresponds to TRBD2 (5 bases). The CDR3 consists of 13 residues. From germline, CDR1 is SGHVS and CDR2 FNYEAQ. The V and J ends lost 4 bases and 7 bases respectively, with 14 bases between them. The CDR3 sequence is CASSSDGPGEQYF. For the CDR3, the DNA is TGTGCCAGCAGCTCAGACGGCCCGGGGGAGCAGTACTTC.

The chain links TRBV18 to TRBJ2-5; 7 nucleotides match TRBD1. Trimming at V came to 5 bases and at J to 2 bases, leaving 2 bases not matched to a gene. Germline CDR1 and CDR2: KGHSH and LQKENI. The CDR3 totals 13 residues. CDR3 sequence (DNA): TGTGCCAGCTCATTCAGGGGGCAAGAGACCCAGTACTTC. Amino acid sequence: CASSFRGQETQYF.

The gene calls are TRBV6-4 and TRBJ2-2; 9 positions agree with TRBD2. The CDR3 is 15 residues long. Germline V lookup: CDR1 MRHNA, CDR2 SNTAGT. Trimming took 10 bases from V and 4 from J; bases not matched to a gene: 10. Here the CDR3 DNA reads TGTGCCATGCCGAATAGCGGGAGAGTCACCGGGGAGCTGTTTTTT. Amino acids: CAMPNSGRVTGELFF.

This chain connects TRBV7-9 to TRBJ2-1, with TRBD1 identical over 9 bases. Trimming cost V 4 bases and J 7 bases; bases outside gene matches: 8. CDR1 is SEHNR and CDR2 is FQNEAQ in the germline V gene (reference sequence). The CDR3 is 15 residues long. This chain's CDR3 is CASSSRQGGINEQFF. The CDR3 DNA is TGTGCCAGCAGCTCACGACAGGGGGGCATTAATGAGCAGTTCTTC.

The CDR3 DNA sequence: TGTGCCAGCACCCCGGGAGGGACAGATTACGAGCAGTACTTC. Its protein is CASTPGGTDYEQYF. This sequence joins TRBV28 and TRBJ2-7; maybe TRBD2 (8 bases). With 7 bases removed from V and 4 bases from J, the gap between germline ends came to 17 bases. From germline, CDR1 is MDHEN and CDR2 SYDVKM. There are 14 residues in the CDR3.

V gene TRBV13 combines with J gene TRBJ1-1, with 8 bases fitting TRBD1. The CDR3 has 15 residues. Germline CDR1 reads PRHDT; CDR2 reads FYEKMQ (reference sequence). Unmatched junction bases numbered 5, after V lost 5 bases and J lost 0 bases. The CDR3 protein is CASSPGQGLNTEAFF. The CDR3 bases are TGTGCCAGCAGCCCCGGACAGGGATTGAACACTGAAGCTTTCTTT.

CDR3 sequence (DNA): TGTGCCAGCAGTCCACCCGGGACAGGGGCTACCGAGCAGTACTTC. It yields the protein CASSPPGTGATEQYF. This rearrangement joins TRBV6-5 to TRBJ2-7; 10 nucleotides match TRBD1. The V and J ends lost 5 bases and 6 bases, in that order; junction bases with no gene match: 10. The CDR3 is 15 amino acids. Germline V gene lookup returns CDR1 MNHEY and CDR2 SVGAGI.

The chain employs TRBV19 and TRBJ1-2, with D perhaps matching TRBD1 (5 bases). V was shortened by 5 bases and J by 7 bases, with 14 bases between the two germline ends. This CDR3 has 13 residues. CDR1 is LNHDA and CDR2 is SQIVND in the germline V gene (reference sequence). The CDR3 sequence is CASSVRVTSGYTF. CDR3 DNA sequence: TGTGCCAGTAGTGTCAGGGTTACCTCTGGCTACACCTTC.

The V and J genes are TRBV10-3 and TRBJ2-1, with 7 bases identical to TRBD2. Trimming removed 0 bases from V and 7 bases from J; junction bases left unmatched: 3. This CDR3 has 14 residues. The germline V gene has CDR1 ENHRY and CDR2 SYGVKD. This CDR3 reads CAISESVSGNEQFF. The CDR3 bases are TGTGCCATCAGTGAGTCGGTTAGCGGGAATGAGCAGTTCTTC.

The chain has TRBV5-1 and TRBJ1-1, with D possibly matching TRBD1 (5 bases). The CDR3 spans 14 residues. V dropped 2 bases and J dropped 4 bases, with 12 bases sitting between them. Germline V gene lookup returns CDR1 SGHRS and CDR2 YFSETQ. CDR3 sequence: CASSFTGGTTEAFF. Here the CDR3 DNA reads TGCGCCAGCAGCTTTACGGGAGGGACCACTGAAGCTTTCTTT.

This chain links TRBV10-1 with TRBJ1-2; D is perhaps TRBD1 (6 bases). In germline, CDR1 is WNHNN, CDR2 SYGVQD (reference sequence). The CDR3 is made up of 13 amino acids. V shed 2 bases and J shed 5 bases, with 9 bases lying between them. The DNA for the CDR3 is TGCGCCAGCAGTGAGGCCAGGGGATATGGCTACACCTTC. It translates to CASSEARGYGYTF.